Presented here are 29 T cell receptor beta chains from one specimen sequenced in a study of cytomegalovirus exposure and HLA in healthy donors. The PCR contained 60 Vbeta and 13 Jbeta primers. Here immunoSEQ multiplex PCR was the method, and the copy in TCRdb shows in-frame clones only, minus some. The repertoire includes approximately 170,000 clones, approximately 81% of them detected once, and around 2.5% sits in the top ten. The sequenced sample consisted of PBMCs. Receptors originate from a man aged 25-40 years in good health and CMV-seropositive.

The chain carries TRBV19 and TRBJ2-1, with D perhaps matching TRBD2 (6 bases). This CDR3 has 14 residues. Per the germline V gene, CDR1 is LNHDA and CDR2 is SQIVND (reference sequence). Trimming took 7 bases from V and 9 from J, leaving 19 bases between them. CDR3 bases: TGTGCCAGTACTAGCCGGGACTGGGTATTTGAGCAGTTCTTC. Translating gives CASTSRDWVFEQFF.

The gene calls are TRBV19 and TRBJ2-1, with 7 bases aligning to TRBD1. Germline CDR1 and CDR2: LNHDA and SQIVND (reference sequence). The CDR3 has 12 amino acids. The J segment lost 5 bases and the V segment lost 8 bases, leaving 3 bases of the junction unmatched. The CDR3 nucleotides are TGTGCCAGTCGGGACAGAAACAATGAGCAGTTCTTC. This encodes CASRDRNNEQFF.

This clone occurred once. The chain is built from TRBV6-6 and TRBJ2-5, with D maybe TRBD2 (7 bases). Trimming removed 2 bases at V and 3 bases at J, with 13 bases between. Germline-derived CDR1 and CDR2 are MNHNY and SVGAGI (reference sequence). The CDR3 sequence is 15 residues long. In nucleotides, the CDR3 is TGTGCCAGCAGTTACGAGGAGGGGGGGAAAGAGACCCAGTACTTC. This sequence encodes CASSYEEGGKETQYF.

The chain is built from TRBV12-5 and TRBJ2-3; perhaps TRBD2 as D (6 bases). The germline CDR1 and CDR2 sequences are LGHNT and FRNRAP. The CDR3 has 14 amino acids. Trimming left V 5 bases short and J 4 bases short, with 13 bases between. CDR3 bases: TGTGCTAGTGGTCTATCGGGGGAGGCAGATACGCAGTATTTT. Protein: CASGLSGEADTQYF.

The chain joins TRBV5-1 to TRBJ2-4; tentative D call: TRBD1 (6 bases). The CDR3 is made up of 16 amino acids. V gave up 0 bases and J gave up 0 bases, with 10 bases separating them. Germline-derived CDR1 and CDR2 are SGHRS and YFSETQ. CDR3 region: CASSLGQAIAKNIQYF. The CDR3 DNA sequence: TGCGCCAGCAGCTTGGGACAGGCTATAGCCAAAAACATTCAGTACTTC.

The V gene is TRBV7-6, the J gene TRBJ2-5; D possibly corresponds to TRBD1 (5 bases). Germline V gives CDR1 SGHVS, CDR2 FNYEAQ. The CDR3 contains 16 residues. With 2 bases removed from V and 2 bases from J, the gap between germline ends came to 15 bases. In nucleotides, the CDR3 is TGTGCCAGCAGCTTACAGCCAGGGCCCCGACAAGAGACCCAGTACTTC. Protein product: CASSLQPGPRQETQYF.

The V call is TRBV2, the J call TRBJ2-2; possibly TRBD1 for D (7 bases). The CDR3 is made up of 14 amino acids. Trimming took 9 bases from V and 6 from J, leaving 17 bases between them. Germline values: CDR1 SNHLY, CDR2 FYNNEI. The CDR3 loop is CARGQSDYAGELFF. The CDR3 nucleotides are TGTGCCAGGGGACAGTCGGACTACGCCGGGGAGCTGTTTTTT.

Worth noting for this clone: One end of the junction does not line up with germline, which may come from a read error. The chain recombines TRBV7-9 with TRBJ2-7; 10 bases map to TRBD2. Germline CDR1 and CDR2: SEHNR and FQNEAQ (reference sequence). This CDR3 comprises 14 residues. In nucleotides, the CDR3 is TGTTCCAGCAGCTTAGCGGGGGGAACCTACGAGCAGTACTTC. As protein: CSSSLAGGTYEQYF.

The rearrangement joins TRBV13 to TRBJ2-7; 8 nucleotides line up with TRBD1. Looked up from germline, CDR1 is PRHDT and CDR2 is FYEKMQ (reference sequence). The CDR3 spans 12 residues. The trim removed 8 bases at V and 3 bases at J, leaving 3 bases unmatched. The CDR3 reads CASSTGGYEQYV. For the CDR3, the DNA is TGTGCCAGCTCCACAGGGGGCTACGAGCAGTACGTC.

The J gene is TRBJ2-7, the V gene TRBV29-1; 7 bases match TRBD1. V shed 5 bases and J 1 base; nucleotides not matched to a gene: 8. This CDR3 contains 14 residues. CDR1 and CDR2 from the germline V gene are SQVTM and ANQGSEA. This CDR3 reads CSVPKRDSSYEQYF. The CDR3 DNA sequence: TGCAGCGTTCCTAAACGGGACAGTTCCTACGAGCAGTACTTC.

The chain carries TRBV7-9 and TRBJ2-1; D not certain. Germline CDR1 and CDR2: SEHNR and FQNEAQ (reference sequence). The CDR3 has 15 amino acids. V lost 1 base, J lost 3 bases, and 10 bases lay in between. CDR3 region: CASSLVTGDYNEQFF. The CDR3 nucleotides are TGTGCCAGCAGCTTAGTCACCGGAGACTACAATGAGCAGTTCTTC.

This sequence joins TRBV29-1 and TRBJ2-2, with 8 bases aligning to TRBD1. There are 15 residues in the CDR3. Trimming took 6 bases from V and 1 from J; bases not matched to a gene: 7. Germline-derived CDR1 and CDR2 are SQVTM and ANQGSEA. CDR3 sequence (DNA): TGCAGCGTAGGCCGGACAGGGCTGAACACCGGGGAGCTGTTTTTT. Its translation: CSVGRTGLNTGELFF.

The chain joins TRBV19 to TRBJ2-1; D is unresolved. This CDR3 comprises 16 residues. V lost 0 bases to trimming and J lost 0 bases, with 9 bases between them. Germline CDR1 is LNHDA and CDR2 is SQIVND (reference sequence). The DNA of the CDR3 is TGTGCCAGTAGTATAGACCCTCCGAGCTCCTACAATGAGCAGTTCTTC. It translates to CASSIDPPSSYNEQFF.

The rearrangement joins TRBV15 to TRBJ1-1, with D unclear. Trimming took 6 bases from V and 1 from J, leaving 15 bases between them. Germline CDR1 LNHNV, CDR2 YYDKDF (reference sequence). The CDR3 has 15 residues. The CDR3 loop is CATRGGRGQNTEAFF. CDR3 nucleotides: TGTGCCACCAGAGGCGGGCGCGGGCAGAACACTGAAGCTTTCTTT.

The chain employs TRBV27 and TRBJ1-1, with 8 bases matching TRBD1. J gave up 3 bases and V 8 bases, and 8 bases lay outside the gene matches. Germline CDR1 is MNHEY and CDR2 is SMNVEV (reference sequence). The CDR3 contains 14 residues. The CDR3 bases are TGTGCCAGCTGGGACAGGCGGAAAGACACTGAAGCTTTCTTT. It specifies CASWDRRKDTEAFF.

The rearrangement links TRBV11-3 to TRBJ1-1; 7 bases are shared with TRBD1. The germline V gene has CDR1 SGHNT and CDR2 YENEEA. V shed 5 bases and J 6 bases; nucleotides not matched to a gene: 6. The CDR3 consists of 13 residues. CDR3 nucleotides: TGTGCCAGCAGCCTTAACAGGGGACCTGAAGCTTTCTTT. Translating it yields CASSLNRGPEAFF. The entire variable domain, with the rest obtained from reference TRBV11-3 and TRBJ1-1, is as follows: EAGVVQSPRYKIIEKKQPVAFWCNPISGHNTLYWYLQNLGQGPELLIRYENEEAVDDSQLPKDRFSAERLKGVDSTLKIQPAELGDSAVYLCASSLNRGPEAFFGQGTRLTVV.

The gene calls are TRBV6-1 and TRBJ1-5; D is uncertain. The germline V and J ends were trimmed by 4 bases and 4 bases, with 17 bases remaining between them. The germline gives CDR1 MNHNS, CDR2 SASEGT. The length of the CDR3 is 16 residues. Here the CDR3 reads CASSGPLRGSNQPQHF. As DNA, the CDR3 is TGTGCCAGCAGTGGCCCGCTGCGGGGATCGAATCAGCCCCAGCATTTT.

This clone was recorded only once. The CDR3 coding sequence is TGTGCCAGCAGCGTAGGGGATGAGGGAATCGGCAATCAGCCCCAGCATTTT. Residues: CASSVGDEGIGNQPQHF. The genes are TRBV9 and TRBJ1-5, with D unclear. Germline CDR1 reads SGDLS; CDR2 reads YYNGEE. The CDR3 extends over 17 amino acids. V was clipped by 0 bases and J by 2 bases, with 15 bases between them.

A single count supports this clone. CDR3 nucleotides: TGTGCCAGCAGAGGAGAGCCCCTCTATGGCTACACCTTC. It specifies CASRGEPLYGYTF. The chain recombines TRBV5-5 with TRBJ1-2; no firm D call. This CDR3 comprises 13 residues. Germline CDR1 reads SGHKS; CDR2 reads YYEKEE (reference sequence). Deletions cut 5 bases from V and 4 bases from J, with 12 bases between.

The rearrangement joins TRBV14 to TRBJ1-1; no reliable D call. The CDR3 has 15 residues. Germline V CDR1 and CDR2: SGHDN, FVKESK. With 4 bases removed from V and 2 bases from J, the gap between germline ends came to 14 bases. The CDR3 nucleotides are TGTGCCAGCAGCCTCCCGAGGCAGCAAAACACTGAAGCTTTCTTT. This gives the protein CASSLPRQQNTEAFF.

This rearrangement joins TRBV11-3 to TRBJ2-7; 10 nucleotides agree with TRBD2. With 1 base clipped from V and 3 bases from J, the junction kept 0 bases outside the gene matches. This CDR3 contains 14 residues. Germline V lookup: CDR1 SGHNT, CDR2 YENEEA. The CDR3 loop is CASSLGTSGYEQYV. In nucleotides, the CDR3 is TGTGCCAGCAGCTTAGGGACTAGCGGCTACGAGCAGTACGTC.

V is TRBV19 and J is TRBJ1-5; D may be TRBD1 (6 bases). CDR3 size: 15 residues. The germline V gene has CDR1 LNHDA and CDR2 SQIVND (reference sequence). V was shortened by 1 base and J by 5 bases, with 12 bases between the two germline ends. CDR3 residues: CASSIAGHRYQPQHF. The CDR3 nucleotides read TGTGCCAGTAGTATAGCGGGACACCGCTATCAGCCCCAGCATTTT.

V gene TRBV7-9 combines with J gene TRBJ2-5; D is perhaps TRBD1 (5 bases). CDR1 and CDR2 (germline): SEHNR, FQNEAQ (reference sequence). CDR3 length: 14 residues. Between the trimmed V and J ends, which lost 3 bases and 2 bases, there was a span of 10 bases. The CDR3 DNA is TGTGCCAGCAGCTTTACCCAGGGACAAGAGACCCAGTACTTC. Protein sequence: CASSFTQGQETQYF.

The rearrangement joins TRBV27 to TRBJ1-4; 7 bases are a match to TRBD1. The CDR3 totals 15 residues. The V and J ends lost 6 bases and 4 bases, in that order; junction bases with no gene match: 8. CDR1 and CDR2 from the germline V gene are MNHEY and SMNVEV (reference sequence). The CDR3 bases are TGTGCCAGCAGACTCAACAGGGGCTTTAATGAAAAACTGTTTTTT. This translates into CASRLNRGFNEKLFF.

The table lists this clone with a few counts. The rearrangement uses TRBV5-5 and TRBJ2-7, with 7 bases identical to TRBD1. The CDR3 runs 14 residues. Germline V lookup: CDR1 SGHKS, CDR2 YYEKEE (reference sequence). The V and J ends lost 3 bases and 6 bases, in that order; junction bases with no gene match: 9. Here the CDR3 DNA reads TGTGCCAGCAGCTCGTATAACCAGGGGGTCGAGCAGTACGTC. Encoded protein: CASSSYNQGVEQYV.

In this sample, this clone turned up once. The chain is built from TRBV18 and TRBJ2-4; TRBD2 matches 14 bases. The CDR3 consists of 15 residues. Germline values: CDR1 KGHSH, CDR2 LQKENI. The V segment lost 3 bases and the J segment 6 bases; nucleotides outside the gene matches: 1. In DNA form, the CDR3 reads TGTGCCAGCTCACCGACTAGCGGGAGGGGAAACATTCAGTACTTC. As protein: CASSPTSGRGNIQYF.

This chain connects TRBV15 to TRBJ2-7, with TRBD2 matching over 11 bases. In germline, CDR1 is LNHNV, CDR2 YYDKDF (reference sequence). V dropped 8 bases and J dropped 5; count of bases not matched to a gene: 8. This CDR3 is 14 amino acids long. The CDR3 sequence is CATRLSGRDHEQYF. The DNA of the CDR3 is TGTGCCACCCGTCTTAGCGGGAGGGATCACGAGCAGTACTTC.

The V gene is TRBV6-1, the J gene TRBJ1-2; D is unclear. V was shortened by 4 bases and J by 7 bases, with 10 bases between the two germline ends. This CDR3 region has 12 residues. Germline V CDR1 and CDR2: MNHNS, SASEGT. Here the CDR3 reads CASSAILFGYTF. DNA for the CDR3: TGTGCCAGCAGTGCGATCCTATTTGGCTACACCTTC.

The V gene is TRBV10-3, the J gene TRBJ2-5; D might be TRBD2 (6 bases). V lost 3 bases and J lost 0, with 14 bases in between. This CDR3 is built from 16 residues. CDR1 ENHRY and CDR2 SYGVKD come from the germline V gene. The chain's CDR3 is CAISDPGLPYQETQYF. CDR3 DNA: TGTGCCATCAGTGACCCGGGACTTCCGTACCAAGAGACCCAGTACTTC.